What follows describes a single T cell receptor (beta chain). Its target is not known. Germline V gene lookup returns CDR1 KGHDR and CDR2 SFDVKD. The length of the CDR3 is 12 residues. V was shortened by 6 bases and J by 4 bases, with 8 bases between the two germline ends. Under the ViraFEST assay, PBMC were stimulated with viral peptide pools so that antigen-specific CD4+ T cells expanded. Sequencing was performed afterwards. Having been cultured for roughly 9 days, the cells underwent CD4+ T cell isolation. All vaccine recipients tested negative for nucleocapsid antibodies and had never contracted SARS-CoV-2 infection. Measured with immunoSEQ multiplex PCR; TCRdb has only the in-frame clones, and not every one. The sample carries over 55,000 clones, about 80% recorded once. This entry is derived from a study of vaccination effects on CD4 cells after COVID-19.

This TCR came from a human donor who received a COVID-19 vaccine. The rearrangement joins TRBV24-1 to TRBJ2-5; weak D call: TRBD1 (6 bases). The source material was CD4+ T cells from PBMCs cultured with HCoV-OC43 spike peptides, sampled before COVID-19 vaccination. Subset noted: HCoV-OC43 spike overlapping peptide pool stimulation. CDR3 loop: CATSTGPETQYF. CDR3 sequence (DNA): TGTGCCACCAGTACAGGGCCAGAGACCCAGTACTTC.